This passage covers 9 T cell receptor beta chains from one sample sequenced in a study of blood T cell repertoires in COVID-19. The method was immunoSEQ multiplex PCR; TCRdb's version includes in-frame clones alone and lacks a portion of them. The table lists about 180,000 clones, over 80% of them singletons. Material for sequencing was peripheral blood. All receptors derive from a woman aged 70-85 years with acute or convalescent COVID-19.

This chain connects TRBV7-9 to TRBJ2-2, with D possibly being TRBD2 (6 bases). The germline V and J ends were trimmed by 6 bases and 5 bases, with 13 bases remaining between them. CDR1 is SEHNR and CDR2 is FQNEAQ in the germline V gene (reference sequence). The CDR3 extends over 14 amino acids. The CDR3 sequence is CASSRAGRTGELFF. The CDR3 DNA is TGTGCCAGCAGTAGGGCGGGGAGGACCGGGGAGCTGTTTTTT.

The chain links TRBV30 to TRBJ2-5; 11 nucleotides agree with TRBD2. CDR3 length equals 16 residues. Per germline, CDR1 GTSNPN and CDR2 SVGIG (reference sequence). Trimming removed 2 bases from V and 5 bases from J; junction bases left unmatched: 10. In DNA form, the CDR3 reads TGTGCCTGGAGTAGTGGTAGCGGGAGGGCCGGGGAGACCCAGTACTTC. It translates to CAWSSGSGRAGETQYF.

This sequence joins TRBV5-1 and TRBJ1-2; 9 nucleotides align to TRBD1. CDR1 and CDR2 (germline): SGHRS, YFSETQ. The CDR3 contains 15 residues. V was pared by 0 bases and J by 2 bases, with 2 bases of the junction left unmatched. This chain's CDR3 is CASSLGGQGNYGYTF. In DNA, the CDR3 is TGCGCCAGCAGCTTGGGCGGACAGGGGAACTATGGCTACACCTTC.

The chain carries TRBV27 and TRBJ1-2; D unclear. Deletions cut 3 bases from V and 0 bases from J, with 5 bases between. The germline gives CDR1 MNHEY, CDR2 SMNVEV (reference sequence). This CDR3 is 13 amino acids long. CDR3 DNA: TGTGCCAGCAGTTTGGCGGCTAACTATGGCTACACCTTC. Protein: CASSLAANYGYTF.

The CDR3 region is CASSQASAYEQYF. Here the CDR3 DNA reads TGCGCCAGCAGCCAAGCTTCAGCCTACGAGCAGTACTTC. The chain employs TRBV4-1 and TRBJ2-7; no reliable D call. The CDR3 extends over 13 amino acids. V lost 1 base to trimming and J lost 2 bases, with 6 bases between them. The germline V gene has CDR1 MGHRA and CDR2 YSYEKL.

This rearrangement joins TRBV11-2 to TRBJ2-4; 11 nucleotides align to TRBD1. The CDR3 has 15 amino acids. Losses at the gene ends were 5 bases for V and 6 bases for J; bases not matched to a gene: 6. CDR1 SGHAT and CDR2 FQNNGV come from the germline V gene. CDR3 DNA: TGTGCCAGCAGCGGACAGGGGGCGAGGGGAAACATTCAGTACTTC. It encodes CASSGQGARGNIQYF.

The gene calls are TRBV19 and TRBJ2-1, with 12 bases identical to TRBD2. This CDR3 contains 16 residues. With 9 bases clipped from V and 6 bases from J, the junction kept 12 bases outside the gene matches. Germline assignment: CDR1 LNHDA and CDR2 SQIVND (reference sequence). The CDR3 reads CASRLDRLAGVNEQFF. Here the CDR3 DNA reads TGTGCCAGCAGGCTAGACCGACTAGCGGGAGTCAATGAGCAGTTCTTC.

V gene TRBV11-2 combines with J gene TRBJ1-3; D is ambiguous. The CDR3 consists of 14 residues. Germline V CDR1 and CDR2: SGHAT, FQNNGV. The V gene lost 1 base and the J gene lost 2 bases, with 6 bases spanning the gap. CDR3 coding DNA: TGTGCCAGCAGCTTAGGGCTTCCTGGAAACACCATATATTTT. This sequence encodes CASSLGLPGNTIYF.

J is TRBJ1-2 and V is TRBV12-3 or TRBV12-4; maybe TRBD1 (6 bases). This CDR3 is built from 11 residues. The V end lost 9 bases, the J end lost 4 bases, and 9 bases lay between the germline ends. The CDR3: CASLTGYGYTF. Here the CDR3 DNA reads TGTGCCAGTCTGACAGGCTATGGCTACACCTTC.